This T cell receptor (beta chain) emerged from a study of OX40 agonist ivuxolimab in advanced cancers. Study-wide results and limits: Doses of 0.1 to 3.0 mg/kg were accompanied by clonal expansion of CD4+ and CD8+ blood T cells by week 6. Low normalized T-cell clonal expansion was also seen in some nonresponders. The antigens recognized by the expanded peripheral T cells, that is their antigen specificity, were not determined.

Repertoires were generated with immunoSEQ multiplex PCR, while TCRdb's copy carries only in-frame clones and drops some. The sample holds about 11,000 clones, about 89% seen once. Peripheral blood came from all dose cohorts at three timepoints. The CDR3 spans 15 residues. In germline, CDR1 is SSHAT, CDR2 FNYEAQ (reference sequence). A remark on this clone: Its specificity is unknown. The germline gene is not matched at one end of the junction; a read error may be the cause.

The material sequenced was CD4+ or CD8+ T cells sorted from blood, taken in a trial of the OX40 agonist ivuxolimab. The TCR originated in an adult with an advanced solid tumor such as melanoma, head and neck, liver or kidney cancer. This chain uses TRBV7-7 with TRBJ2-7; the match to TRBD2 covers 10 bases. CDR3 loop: CASSLGTSETYEQYF. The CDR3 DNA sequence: TGTGCTAGCAGCTTAGGGACTAGCGAGACCTACGAGCAGTACTTC.